Here is one T cell receptor beta chain with its context. Study processing details: Researchers report that nucleated cell counts were estimated from reference gene primer amplification. Profiled with immunoSEQ multiplex PCR; TCRdb holds only in-frame clones, not every one. The D gene and trimming were derived from the DNA, and the V and J assignments and clone size from that table. The repertoire holds 400,000 or so clones, with about 87% as singletons. The V gene's germline CDR1 is SEHNR and CDR2 FQNEAQ (reference sequence). This CDR3 spans 15 amino acids. Between the trimmed V and J ends, which lost 5 bases and 6 bases, there was a span of 17 bases. This record comes from a study of blood T cell repertoires in COVID-19. Background on the study: Whether acute or convalescent, the COVID-19 samples came from the United States, Italy and Spain. T cells, B-cell-depleted T cells, or PBMCs supplied cDNA or gDNA.

The chain links TRBV7-9 to TRBJ1-5, with D possibly matching TRBD1 (5 bases). The sequence came from a man younger than 35 with COVID-19, enrolled during active disease. Sequencing input: peripheral blood. CDR3 DNA sequence: TGTGCCAGCAGCACACAGGAGGGAGGGAGTCAGCCCCAGCATTTT. Translating it yields CASSTQEGGSQPQHF.